The 14 T cell receptor beta chains in this list originate from one sample, sequenced in a study of cytomegalovirus exposure and HLA in healthy donors. Primers: 60 Vbeta forward and 13 Jbeta reverse. The method was immunoSEQ multiplex PCR; TCRdb's version includes in-frame clones alone and lacks a portion of them. Counted here are about 130,000 clones, around 73% occurring once; the ten biggest clones make up 1.2%. Sequenced: PBMCs. The receptors derive from a man aged 45-65 years in good health and CMV-seronegative.

For the CDR3, the DNA is TGCGCCAGCAGCCCGCAGGTTGACTATGGCTACACCTTC. Residues: CASSPQVDYGYTF. The chain links TRBV5-1 to TRBJ1-2; the D is unclear. The V end was cut by 4 bases, the J end by 3 bases, with 10 bases between. This CDR3 contains 13 residues. Germline-derived CDR1 and CDR2 are SGHRS and YFSETQ.

The rearrangement links TRBV10-1 to TRBJ2-2; D is unresolved. V shed 6 bases and J shed 5 bases, with 10 bases lying between them. Germline CDR1 is WNHNN and CDR2 is SYGVQD (reference sequence). This CDR3 is 13 amino acids long. This CDR3 is CASSRRETGELFF. The CDR3 DNA reads TGCGCCAGCAGCCGAAGAGAGACCGGGGAGCTGTTTTTT.

This rearrangement joins TRBV19 to TRBJ1-1; unclear D gene. Trimming shortened V by 5 bases and J by 0 bases, and 7 bases separated the two germline ends. CDR1 is LNHDA, CDR2 SQIVND, per germline (reference sequence). The CDR3 covers 13 residues. Written as DNA, the CDR3 is TGTGCCAGTAGTCCAGTGCTGAACACTGAAGCTTTCTTT. Residues: CASSPVLNTEAFF. Combining the CDR3 with reference TRBV19 and TRBJ1-1 gives the whole variable domain DGGITQSPKYLFRKEGQNVTLSCEQNLNHDAMYWYRQDPGQGLRLIYYSQIVNDFQKGDIAEGYSVSREKKESFPLTVTSAQKNPTAFYLCASSPVLNTEAFFGQGTRLTVV.

The chain couples TRBV5-1 to TRBJ2-1; TRBD2 might be the D (6 bases). In germline, CDR1 is SGHRS, CDR2 YFSETQ. Trimming took 4 bases from V and 7 from J, leaving 15 bases between them. The CDR3 is made up of 14 amino acids. This chain's CDR3 is CASSARDSGNEQFF. The CDR3 bases are TGCGCCAGCAGCGCACGGGACTCTGGGAATGAGCAGTTCTTC.

V usage is TRBV15 and J usage is TRBJ2-7; no definite D call. The CDR3 covers 13 residues. V was pared by 5 bases and J by 2 bases, with 10 bases between. Germline lookup yields CDR1 LNHNV and CDR2 YYDKDF (reference sequence). CDR3 nucleotide sequence: TGTGCCACCAGCGGCGGAAAAGCCTACGAGCAGTACTTC. It encodes CATSGGKAYEQYF.

This rearrangement joins TRBV5-4 to TRBJ1-5; D uncertain. CDR3 size: 15 residues. V dropped 0 bases and J dropped 4 bases, with 11 bases sitting between them. Germline V gene sequence: CDR1 SGHNT, CDR2 YYREEE (reference sequence). Written as DNA, the CDR3 is TGTGCCAGCAGCTTGGACCCAGGATCTAATCAGCCCCAGCATTTT. It encodes CASSLDPGSNQPQHF.

The chain carries TRBV2 and TRBJ1-2; D possibly corresponds to TRBD1 (5 bases). Germline V gives CDR1 SNHLY, CDR2 FYNNEI. V lost 3 bases and J 8 bases, leaving 7 bases between the germline ends. CDR3 length equals 11 residues. DNA for the CDR3: TGTGCCAGCAGTGAGGAGGGGGGCTACACCTTC. Translation gives CASSEEGGYTF.

The CDR3 is CASRQGAIQPQHF. The CDR3 DNA sequence: TGTGCCAGTAGACAGGGGGCTATTCAGCCCCAGCATTTT. This chain joins TRBV19 and TRBJ1-5, with TRBD1 matching 9 bases. The CDR3 loop spans 13 amino acids. The junction had 3 bases not matched to a gene; V was cut back by 6 bases and J by 6 bases. The germline V gene has CDR1 LNHDA and CDR2 SQIVND (reference sequence). Using reference TRBV19 and TRBJ1-5 for the parts outside the CDR3, the full variable domain is DGGITQSPKYLFRKEGQNVTLSCEQNLNHDAMYWYRQDPGQGLRLIYYSQIVNDFQKGDIAEGYSVSREKKESFPLTVTSAQKNPTAFYLCASRQGAIQPQHFGDGTRLSIL.

The chain employs TRBV7-9 and TRBJ2-5; maybe TRBD1 (5 bases). Germline lookup yields CDR1 SEHNR and CDR2 FQNEAQ (reference sequence). This CDR3 spans 15 amino acids. V lost 5 bases and J 5 bases, leaving 18 bases between the germline ends. CDR3 loop: CASSTDSLPRETQYF. CDR3 DNA sequence: TGTGCCAGCAGCACCGACAGTCTCCCTAGGGAGACCCAGTACTTC.

The chain is built from TRBV27 and TRBJ1-3; 8 bases fit TRBD1. Germline V lookup: CDR1 MNHEY, CDR2 SMNVEV (reference sequence). There are 15 residues in the CDR3. After removal of 7 bases from V and 2 bases from J, the junction contained 7 bases not matched to a gene. The chain's CDR3 is CASMNQGAPGNTIYF. The DNA for the CDR3 is TGTGCCAGCATGAATCAGGGGGCTCCTGGAAACACCATATATTTT.

CDR3 in amino acids: CASIRGYVNEQYF. The CDR3 DNA sequence: TGCGCCAGCATCCGAGGATACGTAAACGAGCAGTACTTC. The rearrangement uses TRBV10-2 and TRBJ2-7; D call uncertain. CDR3 length: 13 residues. Germline CDR1 WSHSY, CDR2 SAAADI. The germline V and J ends were trimmed by 7 bases and 5 bases, with 15 bases remaining between them.

The chain couples TRBV23-1 to TRBJ2-1; D gene unclear. TRBV23-1 has ORF status, its function being uncertain. CDR3 length equals 13 residues. V lost 4 bases and J 2 bases, leaving 6 bases between the germline ends. CDR3 residues: CASSLATYNEQFF. The CDR3 DNA sequence: TGCGCCAGCAGTCTAGCTACCTACAATGAGCAGTTCTTC.

This clone was detected a few times. The chain recombines TRBV11-2 with TRBJ2-1, with 11 bases lining up with TRBD2. Unmatched junction bases numbered 16, after V lost 5 bases and J lost 10 bases. Germline V gives CDR1 SGHAT, CDR2 FQNNGV. The CDR3 length is 17 residues. The CDR3 loop is CASSPGVNSGRAGEQFF. The CDR3, as DNA: TGTGCCAGCAGCCCCGGGGTGAATAGCGGGAGGGCCGGGGAGCAGTTCTTC.

This clone occurred a few times. The chain carries TRBV7-8 and TRBJ2-3; 9 bases map to TRBD2. Germline V gene sequence: CDR1 SGHVS, CDR2 FQNEAQ. The CDR3 consists of 16 residues. V was clipped by 5 bases and J by 10 bases; unmatched bases: 16. The CDR3 DNA is TGTGCCAGCAGCGGGCAGAGACTAGCGGAGCCCCTATCGCAGTATTTT. Translating it yields CASSGQRLAEPLSQYF. Using reference TRBV7-8 and TRBJ2-3 for the parts outside the CDR3, the full variable domain is GAGVSQSPRYKVAKRGQDVALRCDPISGHVSLFWYQQALGQGPEFLTYFQNEAQLDKSGLPSDRFFAERPEGSVSTLKIQRTQQEDSAVYLCASSGQRLAEPLSQYFGPGTRLTVL.